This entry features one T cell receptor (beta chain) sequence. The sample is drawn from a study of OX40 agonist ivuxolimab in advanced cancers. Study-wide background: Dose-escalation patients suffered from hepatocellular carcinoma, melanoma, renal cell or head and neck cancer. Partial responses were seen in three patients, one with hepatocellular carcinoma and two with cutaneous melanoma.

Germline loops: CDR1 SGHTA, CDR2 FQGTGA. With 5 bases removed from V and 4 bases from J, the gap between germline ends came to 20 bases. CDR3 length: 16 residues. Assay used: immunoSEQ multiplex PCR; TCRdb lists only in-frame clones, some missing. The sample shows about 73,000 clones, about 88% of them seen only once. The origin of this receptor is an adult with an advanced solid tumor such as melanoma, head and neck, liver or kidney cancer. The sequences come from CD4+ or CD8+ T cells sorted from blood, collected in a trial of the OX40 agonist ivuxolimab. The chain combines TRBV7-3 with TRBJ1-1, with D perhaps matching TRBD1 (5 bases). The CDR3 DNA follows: TGTGCCAGCAGCCCCGGGACGGTCGCCCGGGGCACTGAAGCTTTCTTT. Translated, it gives CASSPGTVARGTEAFF.